The 10 T cell receptor beta chains below all came from one sample that was sequenced in a study of blood T cell repertoires in COVID-19. The method was immunoSEQ multiplex PCR; TCRdb's version includes in-frame clones alone and lacks a portion of them. The sample lists some 150,000 clones, around 90% occurring once. The sample taken for sequencing was peripheral blood. Receptor source: a man in his fifties or sixties with acute or convalescent COVID-19.

The chain couples TRBV9 to TRBJ1-1; D remains unclear. This CDR3 region has 14 residues. Germline lookup yields CDR1 SGDLS and CDR2 YYNGEE. V lost 4 bases and J 10 bases, leaving 20 bases between the germline ends. CDR3 in amino acids: CASSPRALEGTAFF. CDR3 nucleotide sequence: TGTGCCAGCAGCCCCCGGGCCCTAGAGGGTACAGCTTTCTTT.

The rearrangement links TRBV14 to TRBJ1-1; D possibly corresponds to TRBD1 (6 bases). Trimming pared 1 base from V and 4 bases from J, leaving 13 bases between. This CDR3 comprises 15 residues. Germline V gene data show CDR1 as SGHDN and CDR2 as FVKESK. In DNA, the CDR3 is TGTGCCAGCAGCCAAGGGTTAGGGGGGGCCACTGAAGCTTTCTTT. Translated, it gives CASSQGLGGATEAFF.

This chain links TRBV10-2 with TRBJ2-1, with TRBD2 matching over 8 bases. After removal of 7 bases from V and 10 bases from J, the junction contained 9 bases not matched to a gene. CDR3 length: 13 residues. The germline V gene has CDR1 WSHSY and CDR2 SAAADI. The CDR3 nucleotides are TGCGCCAGCAATTATGCTAGCGGGTTGGAGCAGTTCTTC. It specifies CASNYASGLEQFF.

Written as DNA, the CDR3 is TGTGCCAGCAGCCTAGGACAGGAATTATATGAAAAACTGTTTTTT. This encodes CASSLGQELYEKLFF. The chain recombines TRBV3-1 (or the pseudogene TRBV3-2) with TRBJ1-4, with 7 nucleotides matching TRBD1. After removal of 4 bases from V and 6 bases from J, the junction contained 8 bases not matched to a gene. The CDR3 is made up of 15 amino acids. CDR1 is LGHDT and CDR2 is YNNKEL in the germline V gene (reference sequence).

The chain employs TRBV2 and TRBJ1-1; D is unresolved. Trimming removed 4 bases from V and 5 bases from J, with 8 bases in between. The CDR3 is 12 amino acids. From germline, CDR1 is SNHLY and CDR2 FYNNEI. The CDR3 is CASSVSGTEAFF. CDR3 nucleotide sequence: TGTGCCAGCAGTGTTTCAGGAACTGAAGCTTTCTTT.

The chain combines TRBV5-1 with TRBJ1-1, with D unclear. Germline V CDR1 and CDR2: SGHRS, YFSETQ. V lost 2 bases and J lost 3, with 11 bases in between. The CDR3 has 14 amino acids. DNA for the CDR3: TGCGCCAGCAGCTTCCAATCCCCCCACACTGAAGCTTTCTTT. Its translation is CASSFQSPHTEAFF.

To note about this clone: One junction end disagrees with the germline gene, perhaps due to a read error. CDR3 in DNA: TGTGCTAGCAGCCGGGGACTTCCCGCAGGCACAGATACGCAGTATTTT. Its translation: CASSRGLPAGTDTQYF. This chain joins TRBV7-7 and TRBJ2-3; possible D gene TRBD2, 6 bases. The CDR3 has 16 amino acids. The germline CDR1 and CDR2 sequences are SSHAT and FNYEAQ (reference sequence). The full variable domain, in which reference TRBV7-7 and TRBJ2-3 provide the parts outside the CDR3, is GAGVSQSPRYKVTKRGQDVTLRCDPISSHATLYWYQQALGQGPEFLTYFNYEAQPDKSGLPSDRFSAERPEGSISTLTIQRTEQRDSAMYRCASSRGLPAGTDTQYFGPGTRLTVL.

This clone was observed once. V and J are TRBV5-1 and TRBJ1-3; 7 nucleotides match TRBD1. V gave up 2 bases and J gave up 3 bases; unmatched junction bases: 8. In germline, CDR1 is SGHRS, CDR2 YFSETQ. The CDR3 covers 16 residues. CDR3 region: CASSLPTGVDGNTIYF. Written as DNA, the CDR3 is TGCGCCAGCAGCTTACCCACAGGGGTCGATGGAAACACCATATATTTT.

The chain recombines TRBV18 with TRBJ2-2; D gene ambiguous. V gave up 2 bases and J gave up 6 bases, with 13 bases separating them. The CDR3 loop spans 15 amino acids. CDR1 and CDR2 (germline): KGHSH, LQKENI. The CDR3 region is CASSPNPTGSGELFF. CDR3 DNA sequence: TGTGCCAGCTCACCAAACCCCACCGGGTCCGGGGAGCTGTTTTTT.

The rearrangement uses TRBV11-2 and TRBJ1-2; D is perhaps TRBD1 (6 bases). The CDR3 is 15 residues long. V was clipped by 6 bases and J by 2 bases, with 16 bases between them. Germline V gene lookup returns CDR1 SGHAT and CDR2 FQNNGV. DNA of the CDR3: TGTGCCAGCAGACCTACAGGGCAGAAGAACTATGGCTACACCTTC. Protein sequence: CASRPTGQKNYGYTF.